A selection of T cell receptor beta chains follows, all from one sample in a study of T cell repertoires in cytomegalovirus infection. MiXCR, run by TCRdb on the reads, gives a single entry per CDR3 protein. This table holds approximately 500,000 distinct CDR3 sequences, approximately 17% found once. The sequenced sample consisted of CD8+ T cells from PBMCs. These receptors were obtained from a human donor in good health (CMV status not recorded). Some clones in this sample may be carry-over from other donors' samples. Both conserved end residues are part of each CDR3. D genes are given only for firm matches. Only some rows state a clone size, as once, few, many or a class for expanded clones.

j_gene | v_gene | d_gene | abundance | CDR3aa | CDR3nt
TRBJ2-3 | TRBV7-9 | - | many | CASSSPGDGTDTQYF | TGTGCCAGCAGCTCACCGGGGGACGGAACAGATACGCAGTATTTT
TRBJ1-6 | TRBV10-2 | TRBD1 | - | CASKPGQLNSPLHF | TGCGCCAGTAAGCCGGGACAGCTAAATTCACCCCTCCACTTT
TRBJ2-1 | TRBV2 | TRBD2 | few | CASSEALRREGRHEQFF | TGTGCCAGCAGTGAAGCGCTTCGGCGGGAGGGCCGCCATGAGCAGTTCTTC
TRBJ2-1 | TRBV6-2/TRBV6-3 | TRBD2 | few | CASRPLREGLTREQFF | TGTGCCAGCAGGCCCCTGCGGGAGGGACTAACGCGGGAGCAGTTCTTC
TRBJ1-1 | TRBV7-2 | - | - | CASSLTSEAFF | TGTGCCAGCAGCTTAACTTCTGAAGCTTTCTTT
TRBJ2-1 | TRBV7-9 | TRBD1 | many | CASSLRGPNITNEQFF | TGTGCCAGCAGCTTAAGGGGGCCGAATATTACTAATGAGCAGTTCTTC
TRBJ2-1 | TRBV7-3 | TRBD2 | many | CASSFPGRKYNEQFF | TGTGCCAGCAGCTTCCCCGGGAGGAAGTACAATGAGCAGTTCTTC
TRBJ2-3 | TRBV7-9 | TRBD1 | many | CASSLGQLRTDTQYF | TGTGCCAGCAGCTTGGGACAGCTACGCACAGATACGCAGTATTTT
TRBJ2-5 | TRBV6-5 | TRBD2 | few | CASSYSKSSSRGGTQYF | TGTGCCAGCAGTTACTCGAAAAGTTCTAGCCGGGGGGGGACCCAGTACTTC
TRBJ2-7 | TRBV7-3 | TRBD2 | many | CASSLNGAGVYEQYF | TGTGCCAGCAGCTTAAATGGGGCGGGAGTCTACGAGCAGTACTTC
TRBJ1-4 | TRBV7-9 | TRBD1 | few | CASTNRGRYEKLFF | TGTGCCAGCACGAACAGGGGGCGATATGAAAAACTGTTTTTT
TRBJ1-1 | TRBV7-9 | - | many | CASSLGAGVDTEAFF | TGTGCCAGCAGCTTAGGGGCGGGCGTAGACACTGAAGCTTTCTTT
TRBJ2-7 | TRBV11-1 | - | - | CASRHDSYEQYF | TGTGCCAGCAGGCACGACAGCTACGAGCAGTACTTC
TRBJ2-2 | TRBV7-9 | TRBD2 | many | CASSARLAGYTGELFF | TGTGCCAGCAGCGCCAGACTAGCGGGGTACACCGGGGAGCTGTTTTTT
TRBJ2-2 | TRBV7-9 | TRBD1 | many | CASSPRTGSGTGELFF | TGTGCCAGCAGCCCCAGGACAGGGTCGGGCACCGGGGAGCTGTTTTTT
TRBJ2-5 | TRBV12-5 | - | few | CASGLARRLGETQYF | TGTGCTAGTGGTTTGGCCCGGAGATTGGGAGAGACCCAGTACTTC
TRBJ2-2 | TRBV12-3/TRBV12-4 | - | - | CASVAVNTGELFF | TGTGCCAGCGTGGCGGTGAACACCGGGGAGCTGTTTTTT
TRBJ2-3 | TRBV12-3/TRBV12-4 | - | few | CASSPSSVWGLSPDTQYF | TGTGCCAGCAGTCCCTCGTCCGTTTGGGGGCTGAGTCCAGATACGCAGTATTTT
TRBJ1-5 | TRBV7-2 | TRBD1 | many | CASSPWTGDYSNQPQHF | TGTGCCAGCAGCCCCTGGACAGGAGACTATAGCAATCAGCCCCAGCATTTT
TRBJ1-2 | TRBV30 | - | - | CAWRLGGAGYTF | TGTGCCTGGAGGCTCGGAGGGGCCGGCTACACCTTC
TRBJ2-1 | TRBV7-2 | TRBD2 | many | CASSLRSGGSYNEQFF | TGTGCCAGCAGCTTAAGGTCGGGAGGGTCCTACAATGAGCAGTTCTTC
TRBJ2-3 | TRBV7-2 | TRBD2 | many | CASSTATSGRFPDTQYF | TGTGCCAGCAGTACGGCGACTAGCGGGAGATTCCCAGATACGCAGTATTTT
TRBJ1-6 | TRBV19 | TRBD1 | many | CASSPQGGFSETESSYNSPLHF | TGTGCCAGTAGTCCACAAGGGGGCTTTTCCGAAACCGAGAGCTCCTATAATTCACCCCTCCACTTT
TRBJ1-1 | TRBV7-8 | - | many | CASSLRGNMNTEAFF | TGTGCCAGCAGCTTAAGGGGCAACATGAACACTGAAGCTTTCTTT
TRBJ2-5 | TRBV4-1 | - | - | CASSQANLQETQYF | TGCGCCAGCAGCCAAGCTAATCTCCAAGAGACCCAGTACTTC
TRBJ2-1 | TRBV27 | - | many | CASSPTTVNEQFF | TGTGCCAGCAGCCCCACAACCGTAAATGAGCAGTTCTTC